A single sample is the source of the 27 T cell receptor beta chains below, sequenced in a study of blood T cell repertoires in COVID-19 (TCRdb year 2020). The method behind the library was the immunoSEQ multiplex PCR assay. Held by TCRdb, this immuneACCESS table contains in-frame sequences only and omits some clones. Under half of the omission traces to an unresolved V gene where checked; the cause of the rest is unknown. The sample includes 150,000 or so clones, with roughly 90% observed a single time. The ten largest clones add up to 2.5% to 3% of the sample. The sequenced sample was peripheral blood. These receptors were collected from a man in his fifties or sixties with active or convalescent COVID-19.

This clone has ten or more counts. This chain connects TRBV29-1 to TRBJ1-2, with 10 bases that match TRBD1. The CDR3 has 12 residues. Germline trimming cut 6 bases from V and 7 bases from J; bases unmatched to any gene: 5. Germline CDR1 SQVTM, CDR2 ANQGSEA. This CDR3 reads CSVGRQGAGYTF. The CDR3 nucleotides are TGCAGCGTCGGAAGACAGGGGGCTGGCTACACCTTC.

The chain employs TRBV5-8 and TRBJ2-1; no reliable D call. The germline gives CDR1 SGHTS, CDR2 YDEGEE. The CDR3 contains 14 residues. The V and J ends lost 2 bases and 4 bases respectively, with 10 bases between them. The DNA of the CDR3 is TGTGCCAGCAGCTTACCGAGACTTTACAATGAGCAGTTCTTC. This gives the protein CASSLPRLYNEQFF.

V gene TRBV5-1 combines with J gene TRBJ1-5; D unresolved. Germline CDR1 and CDR2: SGHRS and YFSETQ. V dropped 4 bases and J dropped 2 bases, with 10 bases sitting between them. This CDR3 spans 14 amino acids. In DNA form, the CDR3 reads TGCGCCAGCAGCCCATTCGAGGGCAATCAGCCCCAGCATTTT. It yields the protein CASSPFEGNQPQHF.

The CDR3 coding sequence is TGTGCCAGCAGCCGCGGGACAGTGAGTATTGATACGCAGTATTTT. It yields the protein CASSRGTVSIDTQYF. The V and J genes are TRBV3-1 (or the pseudogene TRBV3-2) and TRBJ2-3; tentatively, D is TRBD1 (7 bases). The germline V gene encodes CDR1 LGHDT and CDR2 YNNKEL (reference sequence). V lost 4 bases and J lost 6, with 17 bases in between. The CDR3 contains 15 residues.

J is TRBJ2-7 and V is TRBV27, with 8 nucleotides matching TRBD1. V was pared by 8 bases and J by 5 bases, with 14 bases of the junction left unmatched. This CDR3 is 15 amino acids long. The germline CDR1 and CDR2 sequences are MNHEY and SMNVEV (reference sequence). CDR3: CASGYVGTGLNEQYF. The CDR3 DNA sequence: TGTGCCAGCGGGTACGTTGGGACAGGACTAAACGAGCAGTACTTC.

This chain's CDR3 is CASSLVVAGDNEQFF. The CDR3 DNA sequence: TGTGCCAGCAGTTTGGTGGTAGCGGGGGACAATGAGCAGTTCTTC. The chain is built from TRBV28 and TRBJ2-1, with 9 bases fitting TRBD2. J lost 5 bases, V lost 3 bases, and 5 bases had no gene match. The germline V gene encodes CDR1 MDHEN and CDR2 SYDVKM. This CDR3 is 15 amino acids long.

This clone was seen a single time. The chain joins TRBV19 to TRBJ2-7, with TRBD1 identical over 7 bases. The CDR3 consists of 13 residues. The V and J ends lost 7 bases and 2 bases, in that order; junction bases with no gene match: 5. Germline V gene data show CDR1 as LNHDA and CDR2 as SQIVND (reference sequence). The CDR3 region has the DNA TGTGCCAGTACCCCGGGACAGACCTACGAGCAGTACTTC. It specifies CASTPGQTYEQYF.

This clone was observed once. The chain combines TRBV5-5 with TRBJ1-3; no clear D gene. Deletions cut 4 bases from V and 0 bases from J, with 11 bases between. This CDR3 contains 15 residues. Per germline, CDR1 SGHKS and CDR2 YYEKEE (reference sequence). The CDR3 region has the DNA TGTGCCAGCAGCGCTCAACCAGGCTCTGGAAACACCATATATTTT. It specifies CASSAQPGSGNTIYF.

This clone has just one count. The chain uses TRBV28 and TRBJ2-1, with 12 bases aligning to TRBD1. The junction had 4 bases not matched to a gene; V was cut back by 8 bases and J by 5 bases. The CDR3 is 14 amino acids. The V gene's germline CDR1 is MDHEN and CDR2 SYDVKM. The CDR3 nucleotides read TGTGCCAGCGGGACAGGGGGCGCCCACAATGAGCAGTTCTTC. The encoded protein is CASGTGGAHNEQFF.

The V gene is TRBV29-1, the J gene TRBJ1-2; a possible D gene is TRBD1 (5 bases). This CDR3 is built from 16 residues. The germline V gene has CDR1 SQVTM and CDR2 ANQGSEA. V lost 2 bases and J 1 base, leaving 17 bases between the germline ends. The chain's CDR3 is CSVEIFGGGSNYGYTF. CDR3 in DNA: TGCAGCGTTGAAATTTTCGGGGGGGGTAGTAACTATGGCTACACCTTC. Complete variable domain (other parts from reference TRBV29-1 and TRBJ1-2): SAVISQKPSRDICQRGTSLTIQCQVDSQVTMMFWYRQQPGQSLTLIATANQGSEATYESGFVIDKFPISRPNLTFSTLTVSNMSPEDSSIYLCSVEIFGGGSNYGYTFGSGTRLTVV.

The CDR3 protein is CASARQYNYGYTF. As DNA, the CDR3 is TGTGCCAGCGCGCGACAGTATAACTATGGCTACACCTTC. This chain joins TRBV6-5 and TRBJ1-2, with TRBD1 as a possible D gene (5 bases). Germline V CDR1 and CDR2: MNHEY, SVGAGI. V dropped 8 bases and J dropped 1 base, with 11 bases sitting between them. The CDR3 has 13 residues.

V usage is TRBV3-1 (or the pseudogene TRBV3-2) and J usage is TRBJ2-7; TRBD1 is a possible D gene (6 bases). Germline assignment: CDR1 LGHDT and CDR2 YNNKEL (reference sequence). CDR3 length equals 13 residues. The CDR3 is CATNPETGSEQYF. DNA for the CDR3: TGTGCTACCAACCCCGAGACAGGTAGCGAGCAGTACTTC.

The chain carries TRBV4-2 and TRBJ1-4, with D tentatively TRBD1 (5 bases). The CDR3 is 18 amino acids. V dropped 0 bases and J dropped 0 bases, with 14 bases sitting between them. Germline CDR1 and CDR2: LGHNA and YNFKEQ. CDR3 coding DNA: TGTGCCAGCAGCCAAGAAAGTCCGGGGACTGCAACTAATGAAAAACTGTTTTTT. Its translation is CASSQESPGTATNEKLFF.

V usage is TRBV2 and J usage is TRBJ1-1, with a tentative D call TRBD1 (6 bases). Germline V CDR1 and CDR2: SNHLY, FYNNEI. V lost 7 bases and J 5 bases, leaving 17 bases between the germline ends. This CDR3 region has 14 residues. CDR3 residues: CASNRNQGYTEAFF. CDR3 sequence (DNA): TGTGCCAGCAATAGGAATCAGGGGTATACTGAAGCTTTCTTT. Drawing the rest from reference TRBV2 and TRBJ1-1, the complete variable domain is EPEVTQTPSHQVTQMGQEVILRCVPISNHLYFYWYRQILGQKVEFLVSFYNNEISEKSEIFDDQFSVERPDGSNFTLKIRSTKLEDSAMYFCASNRNQGYTEAFFGQGTRLTVV.

This clone was counted between two and nine times. The gene calls are TRBV28 and TRBJ2-2; 9 positions agree with TRBD1. Germline V gives CDR1 MDHEN, CDR2 SYDVKM. The CDR3 has 14 amino acids. Losses at the gene ends were 4 bases for V and 8 bases for J; bases not matched to a gene: 5. The CDR3 DNA sequence: TGTGCCAGCAGTTCGGACAGGGGTCGGGGGGAGCTGTTTTTT. Protein product: CASSSDRGRGELFF.

This chain uses TRBV7-9 with TRBJ1-1, with D uncertain. V was pared by 0 bases and J by 7 bases, with 9 bases between. The CDR3 extends over 13 amino acids. CDR1 SEHNR and CDR2 FQNEAQ come from the germline V gene (reference sequence). CDR3 nucleotides: TGTGCCAGCAGCTTAGCAAGACGGGGTGAAGCTTTCTTT. Translating it yields CASSLARRGEAFF.

The gene calls are TRBV7-7 and TRBJ2-5, with unresolved D. From germline, CDR1 is SSHAT and CDR2 FNYEAQ (reference sequence). The germline V and J ends were trimmed by 0 bases and 2 bases, with 4 bases remaining between them. This CDR3 comprises 13 residues. CDR3 DNA: TGTGCCAGCAGCTTAGCGCGGCAAGAGACCCAGTACTTC. Its protein product is CASSLARQETQYF.

V gene TRBV24-1 combines with J gene TRBJ1-3, with D possibly being TRBD1 (6 bases). V lost 3 bases and J lost 2, with 10 bases in between. The CDR3 contains 15 residues. Germline CDR1 reads KGHDR; CDR2 reads SFDVKD. CDR3 residues: CATSDETGAGNTIYF. In DNA, the CDR3 is TGTGCCACCAGTGATGAGACAGGTGCTGGAAACACCATATATTTT.

The chain recombines TRBV18 with TRBJ2-1, with TRBD2 matching over 15 bases. Germline V gives CDR1 KGHSH, CDR2 LQKENI. J lost 7 bases, V lost 3 bases, and 7 bases had no gene match. CDR3 length: 17 residues. As DNA, the CDR3 is TGTGCCAGCTCACCCCCTGGACTAGCGGGAGGGTTAAATGAGCAGTTCTTC. As protein: CASSPPGLAGGLNEQFF. Combining the CDR3 with reference TRBV18 and TRBJ2-1 gives the whole variable domain NAGVMQNPRHLVRRRGQEARLRCSPMKGHSHVYWYRQLPEEGLKFMVYLQKENIIDESGMPKERFSAEFPKEGPSILRIQQVVRGDSAAYFCASSPPGLAGGLNEQFFGPGTRLTVL.

The chain employs TRBV7-2 and TRBJ1-5; D call uncertain. The CDR3 is 14 amino acids. Trimming removed 2 bases from V and 1 base from J, with 6 bases in between. Germline-derived CDR1 and CDR2 are SGHTA and FQGNSA. The CDR3 DNA reads as TGTGCCAGCAGCTTAAAGCAAAGCAATCAGCCCCAGCATTTT. Its translation: CASSLKQSNQPQHF.

The chain has TRBV5-8 and TRBJ2-3; unclear D gene. The CDR3 loop spans 13 amino acids. Looked up from germline, CDR1 is SGHTS and CDR2 is YDEGEE. The V end lost 0 bases, the J end lost 1 base, and 3 bases lay between the germline ends. The CDR3 region has the DNA TGTGCCAGCAGCTTGGCCGGCACAGATACGCAGTATTTT. Protein sequence: CASSLAGTDTQYF.

The chain is built from TRBV27 and TRBJ2-7; the D gene is possibly TRBD1 (7 bases). Trimming removed 6 bases from V and 2 bases from J, with 14 bases in between. The CDR3 has 14 amino acids. Germline V lookup: CDR1 MNHEY, CDR2 SMNVEV (reference sequence). The chain's CDR3 is CASRGGQHPYEQYF. The CDR3 bases are TGTGCCAGCAGGGGGGGACAGCACCCCTACGAGCAGTACTTC.

Only a few counts were recorded for this clone. This chain joins TRBV24-1 and TRBJ2-1; 11 nucleotides agree with TRBD2. The CDR3 is made up of 14 amino acids. Losses at the gene ends were 9 bases for V and 7 bases for J; bases not matched to a gene: 7. Germline CDR1 is KGHDR and CDR2 is SFDVKD. The CDR3 is CATQASGGMNEQFF. The CDR3 DNA reads TGTGCCACCCAGGCTAGCGGGGGGATGAATGAGCAGTTCTTC.

The chain links TRBV11-2 to TRBJ2-3; 9 bases are shared with TRBD1. Trimming took 5 bases from V and 4 from J; bases not matched to a gene: 10. The CDR3 has 16 residues. Germline CDR1 reads SGHAT; CDR2 reads FQNNGV. This CDR3 is CASSNPGTGRSDTQYF. The CDR3 DNA reads as TGTGCCAGCAGCAACCCCGGGACAGGGAGGTCAGATACGCAGTATTTT.

This chain connects TRBV20-1 to TRBJ2-7; unclear D gene. CDR1 and CDR2 (germline): DFQATT, SNEGSKA (reference sequence). The germline V and J ends were trimmed by 3 bases and 7 bases, with 10 bases remaining between them. The CDR3 length is 11 residues. The chain's CDR3 is CSASRGGEQYF. CDR3 DNA: TGCAGTGCTAGTCGCGGTGGGGAGCAGTACTTC.

The J gene is TRBJ2-2, the V gene TRBV9, with D possibly matching TRBD1 (6 bases). The CDR3 spans 15 residues. The ends were cut back, 6 bases at V and 2 bases at J, with 14 bases in the middle. CDR1 SGDLS and CDR2 YYNGEE come from the germline V gene. This CDR3 is CASTSGTYNTGELFF. DNA of the CDR3: TGTGCCAGCACCTCCGGGACATATAACACCGGGGAGCTGTTTTTT. Together with reference TRBV9 and TRBJ2-2, the CDR3 gives the full variable domain: DSGVTQTPKHLITATGQRVTLRCSPRSGDLSVYWYQQSLDQGLQFLIQYYNGEERAKGNILERFSAQQFPDLHSELNLSSLELGDSALYFCASTSGTYNTGELFFGEGSRLTVL.

The chain is built from TRBV30 and TRBJ1-3; a weak D match, TRBD1 (5 bases). There are 15 residues in the CDR3. Per germline, CDR1 GTSNPN and CDR2 SVGIG (reference sequence). Trimming left V 0 bases short and J 0 bases short, with 9 bases between. CDR3 protein: CAWSVRGSSGNTIYF. CDR3 in DNA: TGTGCCTGGAGTGTACGGGGGAGCTCTGGAAACACCATATATTTT.